One and the same sample provided the 5 T cell receptor beta chains below, sequenced in a study of T cells in Graves' hyperthyroidism and ophthalmopathy. RNA transcripts yielded amplified TCR beta CDR3 regions. The HTBI set primed first-round TCR CDR3 RT-PCR. TCRdb reprocessed the multiplex PCR reads via MiXCR and lists one record per CDR3 protein. This sample has approximately 380,000 distinct CDR3 sequences; 18% occur once, and the top ten carry 35% to 50%. The specimen sequenced was blood. The receptors were gathered from a young man with Graves' ophthalmopathy.

This clonotype was found many times. The chain has TRBV20-1 and TRBJ1-1; maybe TRBD1 (5 bases). The germline CDR1 and CDR2 sequences are DFQATT and SNEGSKA (reference sequence). V lost 0 bases to trimming and J lost 9 bases, with 17 bases between them. The CDR3 loop spans 14 amino acids. CDR3 sequence reads: CSARDLGTTTQAFF. CDR3 DNA sequence: TGCAGTGCTAGAGATCTAGGGACGACTACTCAAGCTTTCTTT.

Regarding this clonotype: One end of the junction is discordant with germline, which a read error may explain. This sequence joins TRBV7-7 and TRBJ1-1; D not certain. The CDR3 contains 13 residues. Per the germline V gene, CDR1 is SSHAT and CDR2 is FNYEAQ (reference sequence). This CDR3 is CASSLYSNTEAFF. The CDR3 DNA sequence: TGTGCTAGCAGCTTATATAGCAATACTGAAGCTTTCTTT.

This clonotype was counted at least ten times. This rearrangement joins TRBV28 to TRBJ2-3; D unresolved. Trimming left V 6 bases short and J 4 bases short, with 17 bases between. Germline V lookup: CDR1 MDHEN, CDR2 SYDVKM. The CDR3 has 15 amino acids. CDR3 amino acids: CASSLSGVGSDTQYF. The CDR3 DNA follows: TGTGCCAGCAGCCTCTCGGGTGTCGGTTCAGATACGCAGTATTTT.

Only a few counts were recorded for this clonotype. The rearrangement uses TRBV2 and TRBJ1-5, with 7 bases identical to TRBD1. Trimming took 5 bases from V and 5 from J; bases not matched to a gene: 9. This CDR3 has 15 residues. Germline V gene sequence: CDR1 SNHLY, CDR2 FYNNEI. For the CDR3, the DNA is TGTGCCAGCAGTCCGGACAGGCAATCCCATCAGCCCCAGCATTTT. The encoded protein is CASSPDRQSHQPQHF.

The table lists this clonotype with many counts. This chain uses TRBV2 with TRBJ2-5; maybe TRBD2 (6 bases). CDR1 and CDR2 (germline): SNHLY, FYNNEI. There are 12 residues in the CDR3. V lost 7 bases, J lost 4 bases, and 10 bases lay in between. CDR3 sequence reads: CASNERVETQYF. The DNA of the CDR3 is TGTGCCAGCAATGAGCGGGTAGAGACCCAGTACTTC.